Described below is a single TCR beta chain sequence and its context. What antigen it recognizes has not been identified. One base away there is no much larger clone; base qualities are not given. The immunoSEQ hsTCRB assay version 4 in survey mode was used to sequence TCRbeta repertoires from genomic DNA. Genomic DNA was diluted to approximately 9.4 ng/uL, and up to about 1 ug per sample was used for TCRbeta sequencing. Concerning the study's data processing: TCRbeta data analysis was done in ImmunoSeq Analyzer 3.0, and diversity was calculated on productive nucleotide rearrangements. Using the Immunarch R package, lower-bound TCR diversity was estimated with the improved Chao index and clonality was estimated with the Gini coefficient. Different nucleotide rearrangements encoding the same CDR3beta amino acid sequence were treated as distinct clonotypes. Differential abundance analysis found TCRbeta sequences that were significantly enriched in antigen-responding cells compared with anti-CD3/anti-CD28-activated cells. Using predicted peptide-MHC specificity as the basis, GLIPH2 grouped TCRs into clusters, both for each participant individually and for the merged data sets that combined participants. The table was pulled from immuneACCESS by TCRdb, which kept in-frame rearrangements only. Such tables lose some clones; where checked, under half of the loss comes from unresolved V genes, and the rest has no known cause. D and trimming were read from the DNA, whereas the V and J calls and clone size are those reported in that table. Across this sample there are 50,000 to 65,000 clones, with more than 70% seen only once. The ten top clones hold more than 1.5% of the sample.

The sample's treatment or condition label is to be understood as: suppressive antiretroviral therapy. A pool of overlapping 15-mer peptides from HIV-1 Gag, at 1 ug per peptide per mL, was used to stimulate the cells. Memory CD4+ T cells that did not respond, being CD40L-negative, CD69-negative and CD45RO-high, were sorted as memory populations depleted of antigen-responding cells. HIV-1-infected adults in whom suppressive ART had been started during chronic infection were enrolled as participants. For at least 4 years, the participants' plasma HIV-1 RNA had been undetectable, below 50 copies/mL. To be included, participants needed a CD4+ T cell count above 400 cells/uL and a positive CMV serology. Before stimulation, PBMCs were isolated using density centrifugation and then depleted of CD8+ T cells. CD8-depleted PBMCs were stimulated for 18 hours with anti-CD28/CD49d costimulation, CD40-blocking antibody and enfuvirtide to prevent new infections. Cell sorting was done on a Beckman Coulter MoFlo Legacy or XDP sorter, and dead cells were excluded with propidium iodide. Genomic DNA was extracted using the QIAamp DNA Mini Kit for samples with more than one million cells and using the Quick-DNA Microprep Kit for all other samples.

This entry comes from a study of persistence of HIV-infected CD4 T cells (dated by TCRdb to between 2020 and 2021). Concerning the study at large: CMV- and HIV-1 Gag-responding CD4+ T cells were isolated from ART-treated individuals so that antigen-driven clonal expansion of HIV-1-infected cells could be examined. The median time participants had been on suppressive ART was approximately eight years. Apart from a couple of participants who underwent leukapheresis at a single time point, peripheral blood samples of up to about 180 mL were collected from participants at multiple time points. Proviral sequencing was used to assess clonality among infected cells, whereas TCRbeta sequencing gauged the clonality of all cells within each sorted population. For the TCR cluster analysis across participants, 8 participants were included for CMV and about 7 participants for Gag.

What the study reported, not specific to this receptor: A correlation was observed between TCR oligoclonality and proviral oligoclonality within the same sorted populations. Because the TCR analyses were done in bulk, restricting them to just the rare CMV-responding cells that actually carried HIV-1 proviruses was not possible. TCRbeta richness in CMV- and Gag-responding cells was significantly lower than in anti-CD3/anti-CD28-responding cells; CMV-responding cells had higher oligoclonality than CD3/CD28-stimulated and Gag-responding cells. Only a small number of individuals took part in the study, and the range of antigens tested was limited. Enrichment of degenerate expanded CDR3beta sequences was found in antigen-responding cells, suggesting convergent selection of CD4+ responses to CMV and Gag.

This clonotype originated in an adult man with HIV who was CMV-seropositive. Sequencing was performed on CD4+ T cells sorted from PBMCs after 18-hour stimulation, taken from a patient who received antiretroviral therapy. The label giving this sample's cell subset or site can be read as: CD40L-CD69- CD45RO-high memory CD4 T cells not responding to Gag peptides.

The nucleotides are TGTGCCAGCAGCCAAGGTGTGGGGCTTCCTTCCTACGAGCAGTACTTC. This codes for CASSQGVGLPSYEQYF. Rearrangement joined TRBV3-1 (or the pseudogene TRBV3-2) to TRBJ2-7; TRBD1 is a weak D gene call, 5 bases matching. The junction shows trimming of 1 base on V and 1 base on J, plus 14 bases between the germline ends. The germline V gene (reference sequence) sets CDR1 to LGHDT and CDR2 to YNNKEL. The CDR3 has 16 amino acids, counting the end cysteine and phenylalanine. Only the CDR3 DNA stays, 48 bases, in frame from base 1.